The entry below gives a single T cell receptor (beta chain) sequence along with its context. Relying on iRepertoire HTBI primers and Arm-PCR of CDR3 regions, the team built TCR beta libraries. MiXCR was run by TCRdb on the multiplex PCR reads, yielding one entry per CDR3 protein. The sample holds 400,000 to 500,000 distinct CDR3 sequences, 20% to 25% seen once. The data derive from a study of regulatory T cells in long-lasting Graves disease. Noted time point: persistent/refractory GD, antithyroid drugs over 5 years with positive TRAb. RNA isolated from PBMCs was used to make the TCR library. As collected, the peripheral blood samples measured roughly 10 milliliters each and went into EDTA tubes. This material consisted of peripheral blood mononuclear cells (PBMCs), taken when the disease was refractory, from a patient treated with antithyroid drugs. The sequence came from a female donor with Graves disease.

CDR3 nucleotides: TGTGCCAGCAGTTCACAAGGGGACCCCCGGTTTAGGGGCTACACCTTC. Amino acid sequence: CASSSQGDPRFRGYTF. This rearrangement joins TRBV28 to TRBJ1-2; possibly TRBD1 for D (5 bases). The germline V gene has CDR1 MDHEN and CDR2 SYDVKM. V dropped 4 bases and J dropped 8 bases, with 23 bases sitting between them. This CDR3 has 16 amino acids.